The T cell receptor beta chain described here comes from a study of shared clonotypes between healthy human individuals. Study-wide context: Aged between 18 and 49, the donors were two women and three men.

Unmatched junction bases numbered 11, after V lost 1 base and J lost 6 bases. In germline, CDR1 is SGHAT, CDR2 FQNNGV. The CDR3 sequence is 17 residues long. Regarding this clone: Its antigen remains unidentified.

The study's findings and limits: Naive subsets, compared against memory subsets, generally had larger estimated richness values.

Assay: immunoSEQ multiplex PCR; the TCRdb copy retains only in-frame clones and omits some. The sample lists hundreds of thousands of clones, 85% to 95% seen once, with 0.095% to 0.14% in the top ten. Naive-designated CD8 cells lacked CD45RO, were positively enriched for CCR7, and omitted terminally differentiated effector memory CD45RA+ cells. This TCR was recovered from a woman aged 25-40 years in good health. The chain couples TRBV11-2 to TRBJ2-1; 8 bases fit TRBD1. Sequencing was done on a sample of naive CD8+ T cells sorted from blood. The CDR3 is CASSLGITAGQGNEQFF. The CDR3 bases are TGTGCCAGCAGCTTAGGGATTACAGCCGGACAGGGCAATGAGCAGTTCTTC.